This T cell receptor (beta chain) was identified in a study of lymphopenia after photon versus proton radiotherapy. Findings and limits, study-wide: Survival link was tested only in deceased patients; proton benefit remains a possibility. Under photons, naive T cells and diversity fell while effector/memory populations rose.

Here immunoSEQ multiplex PCR was the method, and the copy in TCRdb shows in-frame clones only, minus some. The table includes about 53,000 clones, about 83% detected once. Details on this clone: No antigen is known for it.

Germline loops: CDR1 SGHRS, CDR2 YFSETQ. The ends lost 4 bases at V and 0 bases at J; junction bases unmatched: 9. CDR3 size: 18 residues. The receptor was derived from a man aged 50 to 59 with gastric cancer. This sequence joins TRBV5-1 and TRBJ2-4, with 11 nucleotides matching TRBD2. The material sequenced was peripheral blood, taken from a patient treated with photon-based radiotherapy. Written as DNA, the CDR3 is TGCGCCAGCAGCCTGGGACTAGCGGAACAACTAGCCAAAAACATTCAGTACTTC. Translating gives CASSLGLAEQLAKNIQYF.